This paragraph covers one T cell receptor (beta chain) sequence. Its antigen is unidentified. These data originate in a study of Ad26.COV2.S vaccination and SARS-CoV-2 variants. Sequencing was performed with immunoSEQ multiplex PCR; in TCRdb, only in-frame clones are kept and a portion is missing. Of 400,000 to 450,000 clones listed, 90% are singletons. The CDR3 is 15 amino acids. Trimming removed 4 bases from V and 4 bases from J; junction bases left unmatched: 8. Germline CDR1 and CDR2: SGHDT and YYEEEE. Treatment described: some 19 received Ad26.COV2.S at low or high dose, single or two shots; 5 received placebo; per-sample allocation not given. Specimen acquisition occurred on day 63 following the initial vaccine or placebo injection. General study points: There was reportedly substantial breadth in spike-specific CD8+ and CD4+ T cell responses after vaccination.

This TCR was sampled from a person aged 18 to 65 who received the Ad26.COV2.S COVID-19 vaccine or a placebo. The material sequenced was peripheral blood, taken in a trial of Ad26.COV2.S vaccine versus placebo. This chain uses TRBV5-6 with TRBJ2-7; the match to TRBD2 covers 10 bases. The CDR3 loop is CASSTTGTSDYEQYF. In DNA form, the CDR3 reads TGTGCCAGCAGCACAACCGGGACTAGCGATTACGAGCAGTACTTC.